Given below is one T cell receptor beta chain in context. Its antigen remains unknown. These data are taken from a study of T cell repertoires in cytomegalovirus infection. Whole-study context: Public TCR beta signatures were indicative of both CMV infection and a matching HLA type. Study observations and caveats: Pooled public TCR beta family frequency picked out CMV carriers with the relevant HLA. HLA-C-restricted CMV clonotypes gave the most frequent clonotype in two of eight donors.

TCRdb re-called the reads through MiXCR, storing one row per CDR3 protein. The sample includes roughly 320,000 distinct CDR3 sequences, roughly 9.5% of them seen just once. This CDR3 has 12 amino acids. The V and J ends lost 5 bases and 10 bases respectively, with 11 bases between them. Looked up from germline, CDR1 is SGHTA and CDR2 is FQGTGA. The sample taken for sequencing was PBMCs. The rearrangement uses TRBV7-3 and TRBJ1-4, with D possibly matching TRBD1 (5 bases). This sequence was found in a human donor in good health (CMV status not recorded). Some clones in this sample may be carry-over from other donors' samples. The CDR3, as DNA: TGTGCCAGCAGCCTCGGGACCGGAAAACTGTTTTTT. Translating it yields CASSLGTGKLFF.